This T cell receptor beta chain was profiled in a study of neurological immune-mediated disorders. Each TCR transcript was tagged with a 10-nucleotide random UMI during 5'RACE. TCRdb re-derived calls from the 5' RACE reads in MiXCR, one entry per CDR3 protein. The sample includes 60,000 to 75,000 distinct CDR3 sequences, around a tenth seen only once; the top ten take roughly an eighth. The time point is: longitudinal time-point 2. CDR3 length: 17 amino acids. Looked up from germline, CDR1 is SGHRS and CDR2 is YFSETQ. V dropped 1 base and J dropped 2 bases, with 19 bases sitting between them. The origin of this receptor is a man aged 30-40 years in good health. Sequenced sample: PBMCs. The chain employs TRBV5-1 and TRBJ2-7, with D possibly matching TRBD1 (5 bases). The DNA for the CDR3 is TGCGCCAGCAGCTTGCCCCGTACCGGACAAGGCACCTACGAGCAGTACTTC. Translated: CASSLPRTGQGTYEQYF.